A selection of T cell receptor beta chains follows, all from one sample in a study of T-cell reconstitution after alpha-beta-depleted transplantation in children. TCRdb reprocessed the PCR reads via MiXCR and lists one record per CDR3 protein. The table lists fewer than 400,000 distinct CDR3 sequences, about a fifth of them singletons. The source was PBMCs from the stem cell graft donor, collected from the stem cell graft. The receptor set was obtained from a human donor who donated a stem cell graft to a child with acute myeloid leukemia. Both conserved end residues are part of each CDR3. The D gene is left open where the match is weak. Expanded clones are given a class, and other clones once, few, many or no size at all.

CDR3nt: TGTGCCAGCAGTTCCACCCCTAGCGGGAGGGCGCAGTATTTT
CDR3aa: CASSSTPSGRAQYF
abundance: NA
d_gene: TRBD2
v_gene: TRBV6-5
j_gene: TRBJ2-3

CDR3nt: TGCAGTGCTAGCTTAACGGGACAGGGCTTCCACGAGCAGTACTTC
CDR3aa: CSASLTGQGFHEQYF
abundance: few
d_gene: TRBD1
v_gene: TRBV20-1
j_gene: TRBJ2-7

CDR3nt: TGTGCCATCCGGTCGGGAGGCTCCTACAATGAGCAGTTCTTC
CDR3aa: CAIRSGGSYNEQFF
abundance: few
d_gene: TRBD2
v_gene: TRBV10-3
j_gene: TRBJ2-1

CDR3nt: TGTGCCAGCAGCCACGACTCAGACTCCTACAATGAGCAGTTCTTC
CDR3aa: CASSHDSDSYNEQFF
abundance: few
d_gene: NA
v_gene: TRBV5-5
j_gene: TRBJ2-1

CDR3nt: TGCGCCAGCAGCCAGGAGGACAGGGTCAATCAGCCCCAGCATTTT
CDR3aa: CASSQEDRVNQPQHF
abundance: many
d_gene: TRBD1
v_gene: TRBV4-1
j_gene: TRBJ1-5

CDR3nt: TGTGCCACCAGTGCACAGTCCTACAATGAGCAGTTCTTC
CDR3aa: CATSAQSYNEQFF
abundance: NA
d_gene: NA
v_gene: TRBV24-1
j_gene: TRBJ2-1

CDR3nt: TGTGCCAGCACCATAGGGAACCCGGGGATTTACGAGCAGTACTTC
CDR3aa: CASTIGNPGIYEQYF
abundance: many
d_gene: NA
v_gene: TRBV12-3/TRBV12-4
j_gene: TRBJ2-7

CDR3nt: TGTGCCAGCAGCTTAGAGGTGGCGGGCGAGACCCAGTACTTC
CDR3aa: CASSLEVAGETQYF
abundance: few
d_gene: NA
v_gene: TRBV7-6
j_gene: TRBJ2-5

CDR3nt: TGTGCCAGCAGCCCCGACAGGTCACAAGAGACCCAGTACTTC
CDR3aa: CASSPDRSQETQYF
abundance: few
d_gene: NA
v_gene: TRBV7-9
j_gene: TRBJ2-5

CDR3nt: TGCAGTGCCCTAGAACAGGGTGTTAATTCACCCCTCCACTTT
CDR3aa: CSALEQGVNSPLHF
abundance: NA
d_gene: NA
v_gene: TRBV20-1
j_gene: TRBJ1-6

CDR3nt: TGTGCCAGCAGCGGGTCCCAAACCTCTGGGGCCAACGTCCTGACTTTC
CDR3aa: CASSGSQTSGANVLTF
abundance: few
d_gene: NA
v_gene: TRBV9
j_gene: TRBJ2-6

CDR3nt: TGCAGTGCCTTGCCCGGTGAAGCTTTCTTT
CDR3aa: CSALPGEAFF
abundance: NA
d_gene: NA
v_gene: TRBV20-1
j_gene: TRBJ1-1

CDR3nt: TGTGCCAGCACCCAGCAAGCGGGGCCGAACACCGGGGAGCTGTTTTTT
CDR3aa: CASTQQAGPNTGELFF
abundance: NA
d_gene: TRBD2
v_gene: TRBV12-3/TRBV12-4
j_gene: TRBJ2-2

CDR3nt: TGTGCCAGCAGTCGAGAAGGGGGCGAGGGGTCCTACAATGAGCAGTTCTTC
CDR3aa: CASSREGGEGSYNEQFF
abundance: NA
d_gene: TRBD1
v_gene: TRBV2
j_gene: TRBJ2-1

CDR3nt: TGCAGCGTTGAAGAATGGTGGGACAGGGGACGGTACGAGCAGTACTTC
CDR3aa: CSVEEWWDRGRYEQYF
abundance: many
d_gene: TRBD1
v_gene: TRBV29-1
j_gene: TRBJ2-7

CDR3nt: TGCGCCAGCAGCCAAGAGGATGGCCGAGTGAACTATAAATCTAGCACAGATACGCAGTATTTT
CDR3aa: CASSQEDGRVNYKSSTDTQYF
abundance: NA
d_gene: NA
v_gene: TRBV4-1
j_gene: TRBJ2-3

CDR3nt: TGTGCCAGCAGTTTCGGACTAGCGAGAGTCCCCGGGGAGCTGTTTTTT
CDR3aa: CASSFGLARVPGELFF
abundance: few
d_gene: TRBD2
v_gene: TRBV12-3/TRBV12-4
j_gene: TRBJ2-2

CDR3nt: TGCAGCGCCGCCTCTTCTAGGGACACTGAAGCTTTCTTT
CDR3aa: CSAASSRDTEAFF
abundance: NA
d_gene: NA
v_gene: TRBV29-1
j_gene: TRBJ1-1

CDR3nt: TGTGCCAGCAGCTTAGTGGTGGCGGGAGATACGCAGTATTTT
CDR3aa: CASSLVVAGDTQYF
abundance: few
d_gene: NA
v_gene: TRBV7-2
j_gene: TRBJ2-3

CDR3nt: TGCGCCAGCAGGGGGACTAGCGGGAGGTCTGAGCAGTTCTTC
CDR3aa: CASRGTSGRSEQFF
abundance: NA
d_gene: TRBD2
v_gene: TRBV5-1
j_gene: TRBJ2-1

CDR3nt: TGCAGTGCTAGAGGAGCGGAATCTTACTACAATGAGCAGTTCTTC
CDR3aa: CSARGAESYYNEQFF
abundance: many
d_gene: NA
v_gene: TRBV20-1
j_gene: TRBJ2-1

CDR3nt: TGCAGTGCTGGTGGGACAGGGGGTTACTACGAGCAGTACTTC
CDR3aa: CSAGGTGGYYEQYF
abundance: NA
d_gene: TRBD1
v_gene: TRBV20-1
j_gene: TRBJ2-7

CDR3nt: TGTGCCAGCTCACCATTGCGGGACTACGAGCAGTACTTC
CDR3aa: CASSPLRDYEQYF
abundance: NA
d_gene: NA
v_gene: TRBV18
j_gene: TRBJ2-7

CDR3nt: TGTGCCAGCAGCACCGGGACAGGGTCTCTGGGCACAGATACGCAGTATTTT
CDR3aa: CASSTGTGSLGTDTQYF
abundance: NA
d_gene: TRBD1
v_gene: TRBV7-9
j_gene: TRBJ2-3

CDR3nt: TGTGCCAGCAGCTTAGTTGCCCGCCAAGAGACCCAGTACTTC
CDR3aa: CASSLVARQETQYF
abundance: NA
d_gene: NA
v_gene: TRBV7-2
j_gene: TRBJ2-5

CDR3nt: TGTGCCAGCAGTTCGGGGACTAGCGAGTTCACAGATACGCAGTATTTT
CDR3aa: CASSSGTSEFTDTQYF
abundance: NA
d_gene: TRBD2
v_gene: TRBV28
j_gene: TRBJ2-3

CDR3nt: TGTGCCAGCAGCGTAGACGCAGGAGAGACCCAGTACTTC
CDR3aa: CASSVDAGETQYF
abundance: NA
d_gene: NA
v_gene: TRBV9
j_gene: TRBJ2-5

CDR3nt: TGTGCCAGCAGCTCGTCGTTCCTTATGGGGGTCCGGTCCTACAATGAGCAGTTCTTC
CDR3aa: CASSSSFLMGVRSYNEQFF
abundance: NA
d_gene: NA
v_gene: TRBV11-1
j_gene: TRBJ2-1

CDR3nt: TGTGCCAGCAGGACAGGCAACTCCTACAATGAGCAGTTCTTC
CDR3aa: CASRTGNSYNEQFF
abundance: many
d_gene: NA
v_gene: TRBV12-3/TRBV12-4
j_gene: TRBJ2-1

CDR3nt: TGTGCCATCAGTGATCTTCCTGGATCGCGGATTATTAGCACAGATACGCAGTATTTT
CDR3aa: CAISDLPGSRIISTDTQYF
abundance: NA
d_gene: NA
v_gene: TRBV10-3
j_gene: TRBJ2-3

CDR3nt: TGCGCCAGCAGTCAATCTGGACTCCGGGACAGGCCTTATTCTGGGGCCAACGTCCTGACTTTC
CDR3aa: CASSQSGLRDRPYSGANVLTF
abundance: NA
d_gene: TRBD1
v_gene: TRBV23-1
j_gene: TRBJ2-6

CDR3nt: TGCAGTGCTAGATCGGACTACGAGCAGTACTTC
CDR3aa: CSARSDYEQYF
abundance: many
d_gene: NA
v_gene: TRBV20-1
j_gene: TRBJ2-7

CDR3nt: TGTGCCACCAGCAGAGATATAGGCACAGCGAACACCGGGGAGCTGTTTTTT
CDR3aa: CATSRDIGTANTGELFF
abundance: few
d_gene: NA
v_gene: TRBV15
j_gene: TRBJ2-2

CDR3nt: TGTGCCACCAGTGATTTCGGGTTAGCGAACACCGGGGAGCTGTTTTTT
CDR3aa: CATSDFGLANTGELFF
abundance: NA
d_gene: NA
v_gene: TRBV24-1
j_gene: TRBJ2-2

CDR3nt: TGCAGTGCCCGGGATCAATCCTACGAGCAGTACTTC
CDR3aa: CSARDQSYEQYF
abundance: NA
d_gene: NA
v_gene: TRBV20-1
j_gene: TRBJ2-7